This paragraph reports one TCR beta chain. The data are from a study of blood T cell repertoires in COVID-19. From germline, CDR1 is SGHAT and CDR2 FQNNGV. The CDR3 has 14 residues. Deletions cut 3 bases from V and 2 bases from J, with 11 bases between. This table comes from immunoSEQ multiplex PCR, and its TCRdb copy is limited to in-frame clones, with some not included. The sample shows fewer than 300,000 clones, more than 80% of them seen only once. Sequencing input: PBMCs or T cells enriched from blood (not recorded which). The TCR was taken from a woman aged 25 to 39 who had recovered from COVID-19. This sequence joins TRBV11-2 and TRBJ2-7, with D tentatively TRBD2 (5 bases). CDR3 protein: CASSFSLGTYEQYF. The DNA of the CDR3 is TGTGCCAGCAGCTTTTCTCTCGGGACCTACGAGCAGTACTTC.